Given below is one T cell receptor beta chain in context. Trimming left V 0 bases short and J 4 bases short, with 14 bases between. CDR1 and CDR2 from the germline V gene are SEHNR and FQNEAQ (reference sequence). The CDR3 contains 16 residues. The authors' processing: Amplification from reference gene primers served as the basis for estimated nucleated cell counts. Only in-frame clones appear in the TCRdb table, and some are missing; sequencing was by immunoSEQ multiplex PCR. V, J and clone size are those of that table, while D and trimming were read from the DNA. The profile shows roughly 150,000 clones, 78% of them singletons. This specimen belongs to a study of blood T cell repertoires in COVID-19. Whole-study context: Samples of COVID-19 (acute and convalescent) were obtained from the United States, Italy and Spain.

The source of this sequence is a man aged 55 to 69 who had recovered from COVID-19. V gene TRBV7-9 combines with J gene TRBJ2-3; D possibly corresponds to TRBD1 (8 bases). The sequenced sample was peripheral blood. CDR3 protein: CASSLARTGRADTQYF. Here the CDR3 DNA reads TGTGCCAGCAGCTTAGCCCGGACAGGGAGGGCAGATACGCAGTATTTT.